The 25 T cell receptor beta chains presented below share a single source sample, sequenced in a study of cytomegalovirus exposure and HLA in healthy donors. Primers included in the PCR were 60 Vbeta and 13 Jbeta primers. Assay used: immunoSEQ multiplex PCR; TCRdb lists only in-frame clones, some missing. The sample consists of some 120,000 clones, 80% of them appearing once. The sample consisted of PBMCs. The receptors here all came from a man aged 40-50 years in good health and CMV-seronegative.

The chain couples TRBV6-1 to TRBJ2-7; TRBD1 might be the D (5 bases). Germline CDR1 reads MNHNS; CDR2 reads SASEGT. CDR3 length: 15 amino acids. Trimming took off 1 base at V and 4 bases at J, with 14 bases between the two ends. This CDR3 is CASSEVWTRDYEQYF. Here the CDR3 DNA reads TGTGCCAGCAGTGAAGTTTGGACAAGAGATTACGAGCAGTACTTC.

This chain joins TRBV9 and TRBJ2-5; a possible D gene is TRBD2 (5 bases). This CDR3 region has 13 residues. The germline gives CDR1 SGDLS, CDR2 YYNGEE. The ends were cut back, 5 bases at V and 6 bases at J, with 14 bases in the middle. CDR3 region: CASRGEGVKTQYF. DNA for the CDR3: TGTGCCAGCAGAGGAGAGGGAGTGAAGACCCAGTACTTC.

The rearrangement joins TRBV5-1 to TRBJ2-7; D is ambiguous. The germline CDR1 and CDR2 sequences are SGHRS and YFSETQ. V was trimmed by 0 bases and J by 2 bases, leaving 15 bases between them. This CDR3 has 16 amino acids. The CDR3 sequence: CASSLAGHRETYEQYF. The CDR3, as DNA: TGCGCCAGCAGCTTGGCCGGTCACAGAGAAACCTACGAGCAGTACTTC.

The chain has TRBV19 and TRBJ2-2, with 7 bases identical to TRBD2. Germline V gives CDR1 LNHDA, CDR2 SQIVND (reference sequence). The trim removed 7 bases at V and 6 bases at J, leaving 11 bases unmatched. This CDR3 region has 15 residues. The CDR3 coding sequence is TGTGCCAGTACCGGGCGGGGGTTGACGTCCGGGGAGCTGTTTTTT. This codes for CASTGRGLTSGELFF.

The chain links TRBV7-8 to TRBJ2-1, with 9 nucleotides matching TRBD2. This CDR3 contains 18 residues. Germline trimming cut 5 bases from V and 0 bases from J; bases unmatched to any gene: 11. CDR1 is SGHVS and CDR2 is FQNEAQ in the germline V gene. The CDR3 sequence is CASSLRDSGSFSYNEQFF. The CDR3 DNA sequence: TGTGCCAGCAGCCTCCGGGATAGCGGGAGTTTCTCCTACAATGAGCAGTTCTTC.

The chain carries TRBV9 and TRBJ2-6; possibly TRBD1 for D (5 bases). Germline V lookup: CDR1 SGDLS, CDR2 YYNGEE. There are 17 residues in the CDR3. Trimming left V 0 bases short and J 0 bases short, with 10 bases between. CDR3 bases: TGTGCCAGCAGCGTAGGGTTGGACAACTCTGGGGCCAACGTCCTGACTTTC. Protein: CASSVGLDNSGANVLTF. The full variable domain, its missing parts supplied by reference TRBV9 and TRBJ2-6, is DSGVTQTPKHLITATGQRVTLRCSPRSGDLSVYWYQQSLDQGLQFLIQYYNGEERAKGNILERFSAQQFPDLHSELNLSSLELGDSALYFCASSVGLDNSGANVLTFGAGSRLTVL.

The sample holds a few counts of this clone. The chain's CDR3 is CASSSGRASGADTQYF. In nucleotides, the CDR3 is TGTGCCAGCAGCTCCGGTAGGGCTAGCGGTGCGGATACGCAGTATTTT. This chain joins TRBV9 and TRBJ2-3; 7 bases agree with TRBD2. This CDR3 is built from 16 residues. CDR1 SGDLS and CDR2 YYNGEE come from the germline V gene. The trim removed 4 bases at V and 6 bases at J, leaving 14 bases unmatched.

V and J are TRBV5-1 and TRBJ2-5; TRBD1 is a possible D gene (7 bases). Per germline, CDR1 SGHRS and CDR2 YFSETQ. With 5 bases removed from V and 0 bases from J, the gap between germline ends came to 20 bases. The CDR3 is made up of 17 amino acids. CDR3 nucleotide sequence: TGCGCCAGCAGACAGGCGGGACAGCAAGCGTACCAAGAGACCCAGTACTTC. It encodes CASRQAGQQAYQETQYF.

This rearrangement joins TRBV2 to TRBJ1-5; no reliable D call. The CDR3 sequence is 13 residues long. Between the trimmed V and J ends, which lost 10 bases and 4 bases, there was a span of 14 bases. Germline V gene sequence: CDR1 SNHLY, CDR2 FYNNEI. CDR3 nucleotide sequence: TGTGCCACCCGGGATTCTTTGAATCAGCCCCAGCATTTT. Its protein product is CATRDSLNQPQHF.

A few counts support this clone. V is TRBV7-2 and J is TRBJ1-1; TRBD1 matches 8 bases. Germline CDR1 SGHTA, CDR2 FQGNSA. V was clipped by 5 bases and J by 7 bases; unmatched bases: 6. The CDR3 length is 13 residues. The CDR3 sequence is CASSGTGGGEAFF. The CDR3 region has the DNA TGTGCCAGCAGCGGAACAGGGGGGGGTGAAGCTTTCTTT.

The rearrangement uses TRBV5-5 and TRBJ2-1, with D unclear. Germline CDR1 reads SGHKS; CDR2 reads YYEKEE (reference sequence). V was cut by 0 bases and J by 0 bases, with 7 bases left in between. This CDR3 has 15 amino acids. The CDR3 spells CASSLVSSSYNEQFF. In DNA form, the CDR3 reads TGTGCCAGCAGCTTGGTATCTAGCTCCTACAATGAGCAGTTCTTC.

The chain uses TRBV28 and TRBJ2-7, with 10 nucleotides matching TRBD2. Trimming at V came to 3 bases and at J to 7 bases, leaving 6 bases not matched to a gene. The CDR3 loop spans 14 amino acids. Germline-derived CDR1 and CDR2 are MDHEN and SYDVKM. DNA of the CDR3: TGTGCCAGCAGTTTTCCGGGACTAGCGAGGGAGCAGTACTTC. Its protein is CASSFPGLAREQYF.

The CDR3 reads CASRASGGTDTQYF. CDR3 sequence (DNA): TGTGCCAGCAGGGCTAGCGGGGGCACAGATACGCAGTATTTT. The chain links TRBV7-2 to TRBJ2-3; 9 bases match TRBD2. The length of the CDR3 is 14 residues. The V gene's germline CDR1 is SGHTA and CDR2 FQGNSA. V lost 6 bases to trimming and J lost 1 base; unmatched junction nucleotides: 2. Looking up the rest from reference TRBV7-2 and TRBJ2-3 gives the full variable domain: GAGVSQSPSNKVTEKGKDVELRCDPISGHTALYWYRQSLGQGLEFLIYFQGNSAPDKSGLPSDRFSAERTGGSVSTLTIQRTQQEDSAVYLCASRASGGTDTQYFGPGTRLTVL.

This clone has a single count. V usage is TRBV10-3 and J usage is TRBJ2-7; TRBD2 matches at 8 bases. The CDR3 is 14 amino acids. Germline V gene data show CDR1 as ENHRY and CDR2 as SYGVKD. With 11 bases clipped from V and 5 bases from J, the junction kept 14 bases outside the gene matches. In DNA form, the CDR3 reads TGTGCCTCCCGGAGGGTAGCGGGGTTGGACGAGCAGTACTTC. Amino acids: CASRRVAGLDEQYF.

CDR3 sequence: CASSFGTSATYEQYF. The CDR3 nucleotides read TGCGCCAGCAGCTTTGGGACTAGCGCCACCTACGAGCAGTACTTC. The genes are TRBV5-1 and TRBJ2-7, with 10 nucleotides matching TRBD2. CDR1 SGHRS and CDR2 YFSETQ come from the germline V gene. The trim removed 2 bases at V and 2 bases at J, leaving 4 bases unmatched. The CDR3 has 15 residues.

This clone was detected once. This chain links TRBV10-2 with TRBJ2-1, with a tentative D call TRBD2 (5 bases). The V end was cut by 0 bases, the J end by 0 bases, with 9 bases between. CDR1 is WSHSY, CDR2 SAAADI, per germline. CDR3 length equals 16 residues. The CDR3 bases are TGCGCCAGCAGTGAGTCGAGCGGTAGCTCCTACAATGAGCAGTTCTTC. Translated, it gives CASSESSGSSYNEQFF.

This clone came up a few times. This chain joins TRBV18 and TRBJ1-2, with TRBD1 as a possible D gene (6 bases). Trimming cost V 3 bases and J 2 bases, with 7 bases left between them. Germline CDR1 and CDR2: KGHSH and LQKENI. The CDR3 extends over 13 amino acids. The CDR3 spells CASSPDRNYGYTF. In nucleotides, the CDR3 is TGTGCCAGCTCACCCGACAGGAACTATGGCTACACCTTC. The variable domain in full, with the rest retrieved from reference TRBV18 and TRBJ1-2, is NAGVMQNPRHLVRRRGQEARLRCSPMKGHSHVYWYRQLPEEGLKFMVYLQKENIIDESGMPKERFSAEFPKEGPSILRIQQVVRGDSAAYFCASSPDRNYGYTFGSGTRLTVV.

This clone turned up a few times. This rearrangement joins TRBV10-1 to TRBJ2-2, with D hard to call. Trimming stripped 0 bases from V and 10 bases from J, with 6 bases between. The CDR3 loop spans 12 amino acids. Germline V lookup: CDR1 WNHNN, CDR2 SYGVQD (reference sequence). The DNA for the CDR3 is TGCGCCAGCAGTGAGTCAGAAGCGGAGCTGTTTTTT. Amino acids: CASSESEAELFF.

The chain joins TRBV7-8 to TRBJ1-5; possible D gene TRBD1, 5 bases. Germline-derived CDR1 and CDR2 are SGHVS and FQNEAQ. The germline V and J ends were trimmed by 5 bases and 2 bases, with 10 bases remaining between them. This CDR3 spans 14 amino acids. The CDR3 DNA reads TGTGCCAGCAGCCCGGGACTCCGCAATCAGCCCCAGCATTTT. It is translated as CASSPGLRNQPQHF.

J is TRBJ1-6 and V is TRBV19; 9 nucleotides align to TRBD1. This CDR3 is 14 amino acids long. J was trimmed by 9 bases and V by 6 bases; bases with no gene match: 6. The germline CDR1 and CDR2 sequences are LNHDA and SQIVND (reference sequence). The CDR3 loop reads CASSRDRDSSPLHF. The CDR3 region has the DNA TGTGCCAGTAGCCGGGACAGGGATAGTTCACCCCTCCACTTT.

The chain is built from TRBV27 and TRBJ1-6; 11 nucleotides match TRBD1. The CDR3 totals 16 residues. The V segment lost 6 bases and the J segment 8 bases; nucleotides outside the gene matches: 9. CDR1 MNHEY and CDR2 SMNVEV come from the germline V gene (reference sequence). This CDR3 is CASSSSGTGGYSPLHF. CDR3 nucleotide sequence: TGTGCCAGCAGCAGTTCCGGGACAGGGGGTTATTCACCCCTCCACTTT.

The V and J genes are TRBV28 and TRBJ1-2; tentative D call: TRBD1 (5 bases). The germline gives CDR1 MDHEN, CDR2 SYDVKM. With 6 bases removed from V and 8 bases from J, the gap between germline ends came to 16 bases. This CDR3 region has 13 residues. Here the CDR3 reads CASSPTQGFGYTF. For the CDR3, the DNA is TGTGCCAGCAGCCCAACCCAGGGTTTCGGCTACACCTTC.

The chain employs TRBV2 and TRBJ2-7; unclear D gene. The CDR3 runs 10 residues. Trimming pared 5 bases from V and 7 bases from J, leaving 6 bases between. Germline CDR1 and CDR2: SNHLY and FYNNEI. CDR3 in DNA: TGTGCCAGCAGTTTCCGGGAGCAGTACTTC. Protein sequence: CASSFREQYF.

The chain combines TRBV27 with TRBJ1-2, with 7 positions matching TRBD1. Germline-derived CDR1 and CDR2 are MNHEY and SMNVEV (reference sequence). The CDR3 spans 15 residues. Trimming cost V 0 bases and J 5 bases; bases outside gene matches: 6. Here the CDR3 DNA reads TGTGCCAGCAGTTTATCGGCCATGGACAGGTATGGCTACACCTTC. Its translation is CASSLSAMDRYGYTF.

The chain has TRBV2 and TRBJ2-1, with a tentative D call TRBD2 (6 bases). Germline CDR1 SNHLY, CDR2 FYNNEI. Trimming left V 4 bases short and J 9 bases short, with 13 bases between. The CDR3 consists of 13 residues. CDR3 loop: CASSGEEWGEQFF. DNA of the CDR3: TGTGCCAGCAGTGGGGAGGAGTGGGGTGAGCAGTTCTTC. The full variable domain, in which reference TRBV2 and TRBJ2-1 provide the parts outside the CDR3, is EPEVTQTPSHQVTQMGQEVILRCVPISNHLYFYWYRQILGQKVEFLVSFYNNEISEKSEIFDDQFSVERPDGSNFTLKIRSTKLEDSAMYFCASSGEEWGEQFFGPGTRLTVL.